The following is a TCR beta chain sequence with its context. The data originate from a study of blood T cell repertoires in COVID-19. Study-wide context: From the United States, Italy and Spain came samples of acute and convalescent COVID-19.

Source study methods: Estimation of nucleated cell counts relied on the amplification of reference gene primers. Libraries were prepared by immunoSEQ multiplex PCR; TCRdb keeps only in-frame clonotypes and omits some of them. For V, J and clone size, that table is used; D and trimming come from the DNA. The repertoire holds roughly 250,000 clones, with approximately 88% as singletons. Trimming at V came to 8 bases and at J to 6 bases, leaving 16 bases not matched to a gene. From germline, CDR1 is LNHDA and CDR2 SQIVND (reference sequence). This CDR3 is built from 16 residues. The sample was PBMCs or T cells enriched from blood (not recorded which). The genes are TRBV19 and TRBJ1-5; 7 nucleotides align to TRBD1. The TCR comes from a woman in her thirties or forties with acute COVID-19. CDR3 coding DNA: TGTGCCAGTGAAGGGGGTTTGACAGGGTTCGGTCAGCCCCAGCATTTT. This sequence encodes CASEGGLTGFGQPQHF.